The 4 T cell receptor beta chains listed next were all sequenced from one sample in a study of radiation and T cells in renal cell carcinoma (TCRdb year 2020). What this sample's time point label stands for: baseline pretreatment blood. The treatment or condition label, read with the paper, signifies: 15 Gy SBRT to primary tumor, nephrectomy 4 weeks later. The library was obtained by the immunoSEQ multiplex PCR assay. TCRdb took over this immuneACCESS table, retaining in-frame rearrangements with V and J assigned. Such tables are incomplete; in checked studies, under half of the missing clones stem from an unresolved V gene, and the remainder is unexplained. In this sample the table shows approximately 140,000 clones, roughly 85% of which occur a single time. The ten largest account for 20% to 25% of the sample. The sample was blood, taken from a patient whose treatment included radiotherapy and nephrectomy. The origin of the receptors is a woman between 45 and 60 years old with renal cell carcinoma.

This clone was picked up one time. The rearrangement joins TRBV7-9 to TRBJ2-1, with 8 bases identical to TRBD1. V lost 4 bases and J lost 4; bases outside the gene matches: 9. Per germline, CDR1 SEHNR and CDR2 FQNEAQ (reference sequence). CDR3 length: 16 residues. The DNA for the CDR3 is TGTGCCAGCAGCTCTATAGGACAGGGAAGGTACAATGAGCAGTTCTTC. It is translated as CASSSIGQGRYNEQFF. The full variable domain, with the rest looked up from reference TRBV7-9 and TRBJ2-1, is DTGVSQNPRHKITKRGQNVTFRCDPISEHNRLYWYRQTLGQGPEFLTYFQNEAQLEKSRLLSDRFSAERPKGSFSTLEIQRTEQGDSAMYLCASSSIGQGRYNEQFFGPGTRLTVL.

The chain has TRBV29-1 and TRBJ2-7; D possibly corresponds to TRBD2 (5 bases). Trimming pared 7 bases from V and 4 bases from J, leaving 17 bases between. The CDR3 has 13 residues. CDR1 and CDR2 (germline): SQVTM, ANQGSEA. CDR3 region: CSAFLLGRYEQYF. CDR3 nucleotide sequence: TGCAGCGCTTTTTTACTAGGAAGATACGAGCAGTACTTC.

The CDR3 bases are TGTGCCTGGGACAGGGGGCATCCGAACACTGAAGCTTTCTTT. Translation: CAWDRGHPNTEAFF. The chain joins TRBV30 to TRBJ1-1; TRBD1 aligns across 10 bases. J was trimmed by 1 base and V by 5 bases; bases with no gene match: 4. Germline V lookup: CDR1 GTSNPN, CDR2 SVGIG (reference sequence). The CDR3 covers 14 residues.

The chain combines TRBV7-9 with TRBJ2-5; D not certain. CDR1 and CDR2 (germline): SEHNR, FQNEAQ (reference sequence). V lost 6 bases and J lost 5, with 13 bases in between. This CDR3 has 13 residues. In nucleotides, the CDR3 is TGTGCCAGCAGACCGACTTTAGGGGAGACCCAGTACTTC. Translating gives CASRPTLGETQYF.